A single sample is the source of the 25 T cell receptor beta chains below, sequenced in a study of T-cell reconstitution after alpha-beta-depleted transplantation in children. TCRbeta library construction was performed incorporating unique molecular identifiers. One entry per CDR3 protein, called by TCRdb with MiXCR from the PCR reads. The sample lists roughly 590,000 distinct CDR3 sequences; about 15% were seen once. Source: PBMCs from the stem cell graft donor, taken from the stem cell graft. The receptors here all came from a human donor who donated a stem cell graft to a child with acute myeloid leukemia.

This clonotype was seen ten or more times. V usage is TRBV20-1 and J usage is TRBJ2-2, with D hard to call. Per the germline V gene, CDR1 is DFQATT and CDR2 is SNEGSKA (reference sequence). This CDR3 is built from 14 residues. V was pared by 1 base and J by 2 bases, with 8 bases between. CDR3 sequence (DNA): TGCAGTGCTAGAGGGGGTCCCAACACCGGGGAGCTGTTTTTT. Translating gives CSARGGPNTGELFF.

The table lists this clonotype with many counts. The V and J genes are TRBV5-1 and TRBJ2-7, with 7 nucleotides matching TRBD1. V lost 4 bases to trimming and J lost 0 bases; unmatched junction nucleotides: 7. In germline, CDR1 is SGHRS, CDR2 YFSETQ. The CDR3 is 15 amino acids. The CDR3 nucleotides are TGCGCCAGCAGCCCCGGGACAGAGAGCTCCTACGAGCAGTACTTC. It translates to CASSPGTESSYEQYF. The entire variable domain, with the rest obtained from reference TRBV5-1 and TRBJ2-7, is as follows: KAGVTQTPRYLIKTRGQQVTLSCSPISGHRSVSWYQQTPGQGLQFLFEYFSETQRNKGNFPGRFSGRQFSNSRSEMNVSTLELGDSALYLCASSPGTESSYEQYFGPGTRLTVT.

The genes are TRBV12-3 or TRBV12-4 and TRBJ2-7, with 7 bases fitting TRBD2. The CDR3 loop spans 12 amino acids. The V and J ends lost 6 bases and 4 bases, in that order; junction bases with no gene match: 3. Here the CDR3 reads CASSFSGYEQYV. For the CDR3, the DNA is TGTGCCAGCAGCTTTAGCGGGTACGAGCAGTACGTC.

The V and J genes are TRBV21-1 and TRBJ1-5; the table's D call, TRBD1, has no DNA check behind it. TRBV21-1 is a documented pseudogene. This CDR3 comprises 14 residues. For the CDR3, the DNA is TGTGCCAGCAGCAAAGCGCCAGGGTATCAGCCCCAGCATTTT. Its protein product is CASSKAPGYQPQHF.

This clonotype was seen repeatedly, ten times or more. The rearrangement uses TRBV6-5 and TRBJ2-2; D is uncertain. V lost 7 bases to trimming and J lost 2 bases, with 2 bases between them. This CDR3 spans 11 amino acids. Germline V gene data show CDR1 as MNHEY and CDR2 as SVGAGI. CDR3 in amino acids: CASKNTGELFF. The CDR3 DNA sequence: TGTGCCAGCAAAAACACCGGGGAGCTGTTTTTT.

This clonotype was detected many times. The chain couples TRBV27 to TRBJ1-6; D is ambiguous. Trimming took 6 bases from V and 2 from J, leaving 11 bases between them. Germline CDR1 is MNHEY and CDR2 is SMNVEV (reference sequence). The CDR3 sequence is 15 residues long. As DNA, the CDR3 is TGTGCCAGCAGCCAAACAATAACCTATAATTCACCCCTCCACTTT. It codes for CASSQTITYNSPLHF.

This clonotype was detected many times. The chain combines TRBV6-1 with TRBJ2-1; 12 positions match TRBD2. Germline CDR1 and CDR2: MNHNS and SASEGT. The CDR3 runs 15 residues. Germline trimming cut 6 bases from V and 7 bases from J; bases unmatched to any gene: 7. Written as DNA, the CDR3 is TGTGCCAGCAGGCTCCTAGCGGGGGGGAGGAATGAGCAGTTCTTC. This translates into CASRLLAGGRNEQFF.

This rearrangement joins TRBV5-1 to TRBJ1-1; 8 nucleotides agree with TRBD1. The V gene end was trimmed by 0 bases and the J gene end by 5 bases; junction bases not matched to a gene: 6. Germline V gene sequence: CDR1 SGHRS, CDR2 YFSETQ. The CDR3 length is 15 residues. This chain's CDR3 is CASSLEPGGATEAFF. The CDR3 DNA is TGCGCCAGCAGCTTGGAACCAGGGGGCGCGACTGAAGCTTTCTTT.

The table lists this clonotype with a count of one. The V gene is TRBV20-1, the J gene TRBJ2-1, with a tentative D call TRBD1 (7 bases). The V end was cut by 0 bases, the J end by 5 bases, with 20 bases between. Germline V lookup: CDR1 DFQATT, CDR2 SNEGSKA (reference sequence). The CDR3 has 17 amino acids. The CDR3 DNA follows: TGCAGTGCTAGAGATAGGAAGAGGGCAGGGGGGAACAATGAGCAGTTCTTC. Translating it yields CSARDRKRAGGNNEQFF.

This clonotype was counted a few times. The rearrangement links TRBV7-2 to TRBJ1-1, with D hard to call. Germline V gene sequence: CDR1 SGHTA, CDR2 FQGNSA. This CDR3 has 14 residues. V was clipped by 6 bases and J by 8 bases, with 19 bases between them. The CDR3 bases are TGTGCCAGCAGGGAAAGAGCCGGCAATGACGAAGCTTTCTTT. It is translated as CASRERAGNDEAFF.

DNA for the CDR3: TGTGCCAGCAGCGGACTAGCCCAGAACACCGGGGAGCTGTTTTTT. Protein product: CASSGLAQNTGELFF. The gene calls are TRBV11-2 and TRBJ2-2, with 8 bases identical to TRBD2. Trimming at V came to 5 bases and at J to 1 base, leaving 3 bases not matched to a gene. This CDR3 contains 15 residues. CDR1 is SGHAT, CDR2 FQNNGV, per germline.

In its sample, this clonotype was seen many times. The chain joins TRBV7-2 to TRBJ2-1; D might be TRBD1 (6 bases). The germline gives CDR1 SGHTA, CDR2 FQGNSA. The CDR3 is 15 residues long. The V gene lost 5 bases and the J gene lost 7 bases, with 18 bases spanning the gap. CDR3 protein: CASSPTGKKGNEQFF. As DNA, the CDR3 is TGTGCCAGCAGCCCCACAGGGAAAAAGGGGAATGAGCAGTTCTTC.

The CDR3 bases are TGCAGTGCTAGGGCGGGTGGGGACACTGAAGCTTTCTTT. This codes for CSARAGGDTEAFF. The rearrangement uses TRBV20-1 and TRBJ1-1; no reliable D call. Germline lookup yields CDR1 DFQATT and CDR2 SNEGSKA (reference sequence). The CDR3 sequence is 13 residues long. The ends were cut back, 3 bases at V and 3 bases at J, with 11 bases in the middle.

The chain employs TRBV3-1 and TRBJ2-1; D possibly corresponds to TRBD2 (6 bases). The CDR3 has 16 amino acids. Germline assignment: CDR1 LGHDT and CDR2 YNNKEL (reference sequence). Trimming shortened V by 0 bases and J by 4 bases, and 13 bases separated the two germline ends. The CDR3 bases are TGTGCCAGCAGCCAAGATAACGCGGGGTGGTACAATGAGCAGTTCTTC. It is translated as CASSQDNAGWYNEQFF.

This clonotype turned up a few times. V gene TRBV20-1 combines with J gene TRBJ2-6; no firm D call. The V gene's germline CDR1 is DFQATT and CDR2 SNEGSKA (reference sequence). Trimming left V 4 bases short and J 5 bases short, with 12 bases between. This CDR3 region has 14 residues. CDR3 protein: CSATSGLRANVLTF. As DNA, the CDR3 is TGCAGTGCTACTTCAGGCCTTAGGGCCAACGTCCTGACTTTC.

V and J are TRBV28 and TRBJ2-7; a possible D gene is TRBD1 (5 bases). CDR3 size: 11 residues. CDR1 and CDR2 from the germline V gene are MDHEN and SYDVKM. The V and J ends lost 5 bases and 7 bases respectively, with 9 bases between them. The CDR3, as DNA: TGTGCCAGCAGTACTCAGGGAGAGCAGTACGTC. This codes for CASSTQGEQYV.

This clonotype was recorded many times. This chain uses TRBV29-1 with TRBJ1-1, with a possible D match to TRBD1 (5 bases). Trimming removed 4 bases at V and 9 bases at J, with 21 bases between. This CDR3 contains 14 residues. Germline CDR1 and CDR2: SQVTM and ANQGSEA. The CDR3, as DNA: TGCAGCGTTGGAGGGGTGGAGACAGTAGATAAAGCTTTCTTT. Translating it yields CSVGGVETVDKAFF.

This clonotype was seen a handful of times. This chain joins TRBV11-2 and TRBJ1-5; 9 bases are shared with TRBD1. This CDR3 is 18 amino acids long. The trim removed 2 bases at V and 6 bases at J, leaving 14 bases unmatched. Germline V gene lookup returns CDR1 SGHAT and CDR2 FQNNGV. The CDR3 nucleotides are TGTGCCAGCAGCTTAATGGACTCCCGGACAGGGGCGAGTCAGCCCCAGCATTTT. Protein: CASSLMDSRTGASQPQHF.

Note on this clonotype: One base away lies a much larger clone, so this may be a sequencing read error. CDR3 protein: CSFQRGNTIYF. The CDR3 DNA follows: TGCAGCTTCCAAAGAGGAAACACCATATATTTT. The chain recombines TRBV29-1 with TRBJ1-3; D uncertain. Germline V gene lookup returns CDR1 SQVTM and CDR2 ANQGSEA. Trimming shortened V by 8 bases and J by 4 bases, and 9 bases separated the two germline ends. The CDR3 covers 11 residues.

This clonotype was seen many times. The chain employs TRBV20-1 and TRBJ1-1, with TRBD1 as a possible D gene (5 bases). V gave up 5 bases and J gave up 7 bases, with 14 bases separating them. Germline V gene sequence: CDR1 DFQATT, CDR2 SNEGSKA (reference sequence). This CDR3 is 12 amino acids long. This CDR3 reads CSAGGGGDEAFF. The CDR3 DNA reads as TGCAGTGCTGGAGGCGGGGGGGATGAAGCTTTCTTT.

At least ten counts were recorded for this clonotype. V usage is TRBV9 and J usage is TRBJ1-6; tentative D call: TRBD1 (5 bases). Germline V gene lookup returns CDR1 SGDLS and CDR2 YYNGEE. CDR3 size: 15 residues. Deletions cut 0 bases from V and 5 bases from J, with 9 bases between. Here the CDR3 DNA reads TGTGCCAGCAGCGTAGGCAGGGTCGATAATTCACCCCTCCACTTT. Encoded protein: CASSVGRVDNSPLHF.

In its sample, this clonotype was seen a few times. The chain's CDR3 is CASSTEFQSQETQYF. In nucleotides, the CDR3 is TGTGCCAGCAGTACCGAGTTTCAGAGCCAAGAGACCCAGTACTTC. The rearrangement joins TRBV12-3 or TRBV12-4 to TRBJ2-5; unclear D gene. Trimming pared 5 bases from V and 1 base from J, leaving 14 bases between. The CDR3 totals 15 residues.

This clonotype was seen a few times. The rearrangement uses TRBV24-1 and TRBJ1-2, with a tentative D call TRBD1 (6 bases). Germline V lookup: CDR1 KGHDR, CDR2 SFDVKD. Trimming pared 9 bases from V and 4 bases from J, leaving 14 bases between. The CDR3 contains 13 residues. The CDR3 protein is CATSGGATYGYTF. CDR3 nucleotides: TGTGCCACCTCGGGGGGCGCTACCTATGGCTACACCTTC.

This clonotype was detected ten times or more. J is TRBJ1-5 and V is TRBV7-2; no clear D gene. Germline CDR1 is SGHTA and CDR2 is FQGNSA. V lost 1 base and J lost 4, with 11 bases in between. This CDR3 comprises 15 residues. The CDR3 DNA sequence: TGTGCCAGCAGCTTAGGTTCCCGATGGAATCAGCCCCAGCATTTT. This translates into CASSLGSRWNQPQHF.

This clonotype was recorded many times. The chain's CDR3 is CASRDRGSPSNYGYTF. CDR3 nucleotide sequence: TGTGCCAGCAGGGACAGGGGGTCCCCCTCTAACTATGGCTACACCTTC. The V call is TRBV12-3 or TRBV12-4, the J call TRBJ1-2, with 10 bases lining up with TRBD1. J gave up 0 bases and V 6 bases, and 7 bases lay outside the gene matches. This CDR3 is built from 16 residues.